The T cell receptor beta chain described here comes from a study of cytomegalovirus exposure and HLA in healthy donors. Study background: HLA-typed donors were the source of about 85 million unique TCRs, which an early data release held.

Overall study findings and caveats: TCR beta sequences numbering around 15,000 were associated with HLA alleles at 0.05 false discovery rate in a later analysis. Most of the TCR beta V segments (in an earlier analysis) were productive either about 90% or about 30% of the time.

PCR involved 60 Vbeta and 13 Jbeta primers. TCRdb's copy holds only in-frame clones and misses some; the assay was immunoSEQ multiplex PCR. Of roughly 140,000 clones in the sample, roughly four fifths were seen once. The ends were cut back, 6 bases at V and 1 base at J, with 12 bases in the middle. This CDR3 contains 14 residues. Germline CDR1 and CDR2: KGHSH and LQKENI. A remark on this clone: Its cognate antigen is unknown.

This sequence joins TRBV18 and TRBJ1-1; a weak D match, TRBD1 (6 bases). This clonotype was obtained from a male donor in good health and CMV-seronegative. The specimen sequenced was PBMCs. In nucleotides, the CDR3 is TGTGCCAGCTCTTCGGGGGGCCCGAACACTGAAGCTTTCTTT. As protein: CASSSGGPNTEAFF.